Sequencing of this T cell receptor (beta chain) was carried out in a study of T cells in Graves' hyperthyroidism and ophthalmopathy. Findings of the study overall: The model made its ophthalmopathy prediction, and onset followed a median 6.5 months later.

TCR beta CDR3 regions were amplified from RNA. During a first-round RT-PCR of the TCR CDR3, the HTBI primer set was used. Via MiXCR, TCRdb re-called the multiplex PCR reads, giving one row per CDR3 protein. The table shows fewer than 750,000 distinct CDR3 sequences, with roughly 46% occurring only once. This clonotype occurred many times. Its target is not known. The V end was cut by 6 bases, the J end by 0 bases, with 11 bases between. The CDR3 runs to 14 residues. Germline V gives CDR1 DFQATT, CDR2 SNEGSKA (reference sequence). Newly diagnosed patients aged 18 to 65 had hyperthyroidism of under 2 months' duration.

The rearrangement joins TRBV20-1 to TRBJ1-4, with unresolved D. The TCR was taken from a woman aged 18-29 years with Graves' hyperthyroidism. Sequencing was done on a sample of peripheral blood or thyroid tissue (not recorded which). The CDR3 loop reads CSAGSLATNEKLFF. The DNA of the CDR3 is TGCAGTGCGGGGAGTCTGGCAACTAATGAAAAACTGTTTTTT.